This T cell receptor beta chain was captured in a study of blood T cells in healthy people across ages. A second roughly 6 to 12 cycle PCR used barcoded and J-beta primers. Sequencing yielded, for each sample, at least 3 million paired-end reads carrying CDR3. TCRdb used MiXCR to reprocess the 5' RACE reads, holding one entry per CDR3 protein. Among about 1.4 million distinct CDR3 sequences, 45% to 70% were seen once, and the ten largest hold 6.5% to 8.5%. Every sample gave at least 6 micrograms of total RNA when it was extracted. This clonotype turned up a few times. Its antigen is not known. Germline CDR1 DFQATT, CDR2 SNEGSKA (reference sequence). The junction had 6 bases not matched to a gene; V was cut back by 5 bases and J by 3 bases. This CDR3 is built from 14 residues. Findings and limits, study-wide: Roughly linear declines in TCR beta diversity per million T cells occurred with age. Bulk PBMC profiling left naive and antigen-experienced comparisons inconclusive.

The sequenced sample was blood. The V call is TRBV20-1, the J call TRBJ2-7; 11 nucleotides match TRBD2. The TCR originated in a man in his late teens or twenties in good health. The CDR3 protein is CSALGLAVGYEQYF. As DNA, the CDR3 is TGCAGTGCTCTGGGACTAGCGGTCGGCTACGAGCAGTACTTC.